The 28 T cell receptor beta chains reported below all come from one sample, sequenced in a study of T cell changes during pregnancy in multiple sclerosis. The assay was immunoSEQ multiplex PCR, and TCRdb's table has in-frame clones only and misses some. The table records 73,000 or so clones, 90% of them present only once. Sample: peripheral blood, taken after pregnancy. The receptors were sampled from a female donor in good health, enrolled as a control in a pregnancy study.

The chain combines TRBV2 with TRBJ1-5, with 7 bases fitting TRBD1. This CDR3 is 13 amino acids long. Germline V gene lookup returns CDR1 SNHLY and CDR2 FYNNEI. V gave up 4 bases and J gave up 7 bases; unmatched junction bases: 4. The CDR3 spells CASSAEGGQPQHF. The CDR3 DNA reads TGTGCCAGCAGTGCCGAAGGGGGCCAGCCCCAGCATTTT.

V is TRBV6-1 and J is TRBJ1-2; perhaps TRBD1 as D (5 bases). Germline CDR1 MNHNS, CDR2 SASEGT. The CDR3 is made up of 15 amino acids. Trimming left V 3 bases short and J 0 bases short, with 11 bases between. CDR3 DNA: TGTGCCAGCAGTGATCAGGGATCCTCTAACTATGGCTACACCTTC. Protein sequence: CASSDQGSSNYGYTF.

The chain couples TRBV9 to TRBJ1-1, with 9 bases that match TRBD1. Germline trimming cut 2 bases from V and 4 bases from J; bases unmatched to any gene: 6. CDR3 length: 15 residues. Germline CDR1 and CDR2: SGDLS and YYNGEE. CDR3 DNA: TGTGCCAGCAGCGTTACAGGGGGCGAGGGCACTGAAGCTTTCTTT. Protein sequence: CASSVTGGEGTEAFF. Full variable domain (remainder filled in from reference TRBV9 and TRBJ1-1): DSGVTQTPKHLITATGQRVTLRCSPRSGDLSVYWYQQSLDQGLQFLIQYYNGEERAKGNILERFSAQQFPDLHSELNLSSLELGDSALYFCASSVTGGEGTEAFFGQGTRLTVV.

This clone was seen a handful of times. The CDR3 coding sequence is TGTGCCAGCAGTGATGTAGCGGGTGCCTACAATGAGCAGTTCTTC. Translated, it gives CASSDVAGAYNEQFF. The rearrangement uses TRBV25-1 and TRBJ2-1, with 7 nucleotides matching TRBD2. Losses at the gene ends were 3 bases for V and 2 bases for J; bases not matched to a gene: 4. This CDR3 is built from 15 residues. Germline assignment: CDR1 MGHDK and CDR2 SYGVNS.

This clone was seen a single time. The CDR3 bases are TGTGCCTGGAACAGGGGGCGTAAAAAACTGTTTTTT. Its protein is CAWNRGRKKLFF. The chain carries TRBV30 and TRBJ1-4; TRBD1 aligns across 9 bases. Per germline, CDR1 GTSNPN and CDR2 SVGIG (reference sequence). CDR3 length: 12 amino acids. V lost 4 bases, J lost 9 bases, and 3 bases stayed unmatched.

This clone was recorded once. Distinct nucleotide sequences in the sample also encode this CDR3. The gene calls are TRBV27 and TRBJ2-2; D remains unclear. The germline V gene encodes CDR1 MNHEY and CDR2 SMNVEV (reference sequence). V lost 4 bases, J lost 4 bases, and 7 bases lay in between. This CDR3 has 13 amino acids. This CDR3 is CASSSRVTGELFF. As DNA, the CDR3 is TGTGCCAGCAGTTCCCGGGTCACCGGGGAGCTGTTTTTT.

This chain uses TRBV7-2 with TRBJ1-2, with TRBD1 identical over 8 bases. This CDR3 has 13 amino acids. With V trimmed by 5 bases and J by 4 bases, 3 bases remained unmatched. Germline loops: CDR1 SGHTA, CDR2 FQGNSA. The CDR3 here is CASSPDRAYGYTF. The CDR3 DNA reads as TGTGCCAGCAGCCCGGACAGGGCCTATGGCTACACCTTC. Using reference TRBV7-2 and TRBJ1-2 for the parts outside the CDR3, the full variable domain is GAGVSQSPSNKVTEKGKDVELRCDPISGHTALYWYRQSLGQGLEFLIYFQGNSAPDKSGLPSDRFSAERTGGSVSTLTIQRTQQEDSAVYLCASSPDRAYGYTFGSGTRLTVV.

The gene calls are TRBV6-5 and TRBJ2-2; TRBD1 is a possible D gene (6 bases). The CDR3 totals 12 residues. Looked up from germline, CDR1 is MNHEY and CDR2 is SVGAGI. The V end was cut by 6 bases, the J end by 7 bases, with 9 bases between. The chain's CDR3 is CASSQGHGELFF. For the CDR3, the DNA is TGTGCCAGCAGCCAGGGACACGGGGAGCTGTTTTTT.

V gene TRBV10-3 combines with J gene TRBJ1-1; D may be TRBD1 (5 bases). Between the trimmed V and J ends, which lost 9 bases and 3 bases, there was a span of 17 bases. CDR1 ENHRY and CDR2 SYGVKD come from the germline V gene. CDR3 length: 14 amino acids. The CDR3 loop is CAMGSGQGDTEAFF. CDR3 DNA: TGTGCCATGGGCAGCGGGCAGGGAGACACTGAAGCTTTCTTT.

This chain links TRBV10-1 with TRBJ2-3; 7 bases are a match to TRBD1. This CDR3 contains 16 residues. J lost 0 bases, V lost 4 bases, and 7 bases had no gene match. CDR1 is WNHNN and CDR2 is SYGVQD in the germline V gene (reference sequence). This chain's CDR3 is CASSAGQIISTDTQYF. CDR3 DNA sequence: TGCGCCAGCAGTGCGGGACAGATCATTAGCACAGATACGCAGTATTTT.

The genes are TRBV10-3 and TRBJ2-7, with 9 nucleotides matching TRBD2. Trimming took 4 bases from V and 2 from J; bases not matched to a gene: 3. CDR1 and CDR2 from the germline V gene are ENHRY and SYGVKD. The CDR3 extends over 14 amino acids. The CDR3 spells CAISGLAGTYEQYF. CDR3 coding DNA: TGTGCCATCAGTGGGCTAGCGGGGACCTACGAGCAGTACTTC.

J is TRBJ2-6 and V is TRBV27; D possibly corresponds to TRBD1 (6 bases). CDR1 and CDR2 from the germline V gene are MNHEY and SMNVEV (reference sequence). Deletions cut 5 bases from V and 1 base from J, with 15 bases between. The CDR3 is 17 residues long. CDR3 in amino acids: CASSRQETLSGANVLTF. Here the CDR3 DNA reads TGTGCCAGCAGTCGACAGGAAACTTTATCTGGGGCCAACGTCCTGACTTTC.

The gene calls are TRBV6-1 and TRBJ1-3; tentative D call: TRBD1 (5 bases). Trimming shortened V by 2 bases and J by 4 bases, and 15 bases separated the two germline ends. The CDR3 is 16 amino acids. The germline V gene encodes CDR1 MNHNS and CDR2 SASEGT. This CDR3 reads CASSESTGGVGNTIYF. CDR3 DNA: TGTGCCAGCAGTGAATCCACGGGGGGGGTCGGAAACACCATATATTTT.

The gene calls are TRBV27 and TRBJ2-6, with 7 bases that match TRBD1. CDR1 MNHEY and CDR2 SMNVEV come from the germline V gene (reference sequence). CDR3 length: 17 residues. J lost 2 bases, V lost 7 bases, and 11 bases had no gene match. For the CDR3, the DNA is TGTGCCAGCACCCCCCGGGACAGTCTCGCTGGGGCCAACGTCCTGACTTTC. Its protein product is CASTPRDSLAGANVLTF.

J is TRBJ1-2 and V is TRBV6-5, with TRBD1 matching over 9 bases. J lost 8 bases, V lost 7 bases, and 14 bases had no gene match. This CDR3 is built from 15 residues. The germline V gene has CDR1 MNHEY and CDR2 SVGAGI. CDR3 nucleotide sequence: TGTGCCAGCACCCCCGTGGCGACAGGGGGGTCGGGCTACACCTTC. Protein sequence: CASTPVATGGSGYTF.

The chain combines TRBV7-2 with TRBJ2-3; 9 bases are shared with TRBD1. CDR1 and CDR2 from the germline V gene are SGHTA and FQGNSA. CDR3 length: 15 residues. V shed 5 bases, J shed 6 bases, and the junction held 9 bases outside the gene matches. The CDR3 nucleotides are TGTGCCAGCAGCCAAGGGACAGGGACGTGGGATACGCAGTATTTT. Translated: CASSQGTGTWDTQYF. The whole variable domain, remainder taken from reference TRBV7-2 and TRBJ2-3, is GAGVSQSPSNKVTEKGKDVELRCDPISGHTALYWYRQSLGQGLEFLIYFQGNSAPDKSGLPSDRFSAERTGGSVSTLTIQRTQQEDSAVYLCASSQGTGTWDTQYFGPGTRLTVL.

This clone has more than one count but fewer than ten. J is TRBJ1-5 and V is TRBV7-8; D unresolved. The V gene lost 5 bases and the J gene lost 7 bases, with 21 bases spanning the gap. This CDR3 is built from 16 residues. The germline V gene encodes CDR1 SGHVS and CDR2 FQNEAQ. DNA for the CDR3: TGTGCCAGCAGCCATCGTCGGGTGGTCTTCGAGCAGCCCCAGCATTTT. As protein: CASSHRRVVFEQPQHF.

The chain joins TRBV10-1 to TRBJ1-1; D possibly corresponds to TRBD1 (6 bases). The CDR3 is made up of 15 amino acids. Germline V gene lookup returns CDR1 WNHNN and CDR2 SYGVQD (reference sequence). Trimming took 3 bases from V and 9 from J, leaving 20 bases between them. CDR3 nucleotides: TGCGCCAGCAGTGATTCAGGGGAACGGGGACGACAAGCTTTCTTT. Protein: CASSDSGERGRQAFF.

The rearrangement joins TRBV5-6 to TRBJ1-5; 7 bases fit TRBD1. This CDR3 has 14 residues. Germline CDR1 SGHDT, CDR2 YYEEEE. V was pared by 3 bases and J by 5 bases, with 5 bases of the junction left unmatched. CDR3 sequence reads: CASSYRGVDQPQHF. CDR3 coding DNA: TGTGCCAGCAGCTACAGGGGTGTAGATCAGCCCCAGCATTTT.

This chain uses TRBV19 with TRBJ1-4; 12 bases match TRBD1. The CDR3 contains 17 residues. V was pared by 6 bases and J by 1 base, with 6 bases of the junction left unmatched. Germline V lookup: CDR1 LNHDA, CDR2 SQIVND (reference sequence). The CDR3 DNA is TGTGCCAGTAGCGGGACAGGGGGCGCGGGAACTAATGAAAAACTGTTTTTT. It is translated as CASSGTGGAGTNEKLFF. The full variable domain, its missing parts supplied by reference TRBV19 and TRBJ1-4, is DGGITQSPKYLFRKEGQNVTLSCEQNLNHDAMYWYRQDPGQGLRLIYYSQIVNDFQKGDIAEGYSVSREKKESFPLTVTSAQKNPTAFYLCASSGTGGAGTNEKLFFGSGTQLSVL.

This chain connects TRBV18 to TRBJ2-7; possible D gene TRBD2, 6 bases. CDR3 length: 14 residues. The V end was cut by 6 bases, the J end by 5 bases, with 17 bases between. CDR1 and CDR2 from the germline V gene are KGHSH and LQKENI. The CDR3 loop reads CASSLGGINNEQYF. In nucleotides, the CDR3 is TGTGCCAGCTCTTTGGGGGGTATTAACAACGAGCAGTACTTC.

This chain joins TRBV10-3 and TRBJ1-2, with 9 bases matching TRBD1. The length of the CDR3 is 16 residues. Unmatched junction bases numbered 10, after V lost 0 bases and J lost 8 bases. Germline V CDR1 and CDR2: ENHRY, SYGVKD. CDR3 region: CAISESIQDRGGGYTF. The CDR3 nucleotides are TGTGCCATCAGTGAGTCAATCCAGGACAGGGGTGGAGGCTACACCTTC.

J is TRBJ2-7 and V is TRBV11-1, with 10 bases identical to TRBD2. J gave up 6 bases and V 5 bases, and 7 bases lay outside the gene matches. From germline, CDR1 is SGHAT and CDR2 FQDESV (reference sequence). The CDR3 contains 14 residues. The CDR3 loop is CASSRTSGRGEQYF. The CDR3 nucleotides are TGTGCCAGCAGCAGGACTAGCGGACGGGGCGAGCAGTACTTC.

The rearrangement uses TRBV19 and TRBJ1-4; D is undetermined. Germline V lookup: CDR1 LNHDA, CDR2 SQIVND (reference sequence). V was cut by 6 bases and J by 7 bases, with 12 bases left in between. The CDR3 contains 13 residues. CDR3 loop: CASSDNFGEKLFF. DNA of the CDR3: TGTGCCAGTAGCGACAACTTCGGTGAAAAACTGTTTTTT.

The gene calls are TRBV9 and TRBJ2-2; tentatively, D is TRBD1 (5 bases). Germline lookup yields CDR1 SGDLS and CDR2 YYNGEE. V was cut by 5 bases and J by 0 bases, with 17 bases left in between. This CDR3 contains 17 residues. CDR3 DNA sequence: TGTGCCAGCAGTACCCCCAATTGGACACCGAACACCGGGGAGCTGTTTTTT. Protein: CASSTPNWTPNTGELFF. Variable domain in full (rest from reference TRBV9 and TRBJ2-2): DSGVTQTPKHLITATGQRVTLRCSPRSGDLSVYWYQQSLDQGLQFLIQYYNGEERAKGNILERFSAQQFPDLHSELNLSSLELGDSALYFCASSTPNWTPNTGELFFGEGSRLTVL.

This chain connects TRBV5-1 to TRBJ2-7, with 10 bases that match TRBD2. J lost 3 bases, V lost 7 bases, and 10 bases had no gene match. Per germline, CDR1 SGHRS and CDR2 YFSETQ. The CDR3 is 15 amino acids. CDR3 in DNA: TGCGCCAGCCAAACCTCTAGCGGGGGCCACTACGAGCAGTACTTC. Amino acid sequence: CASQTSSGGHYEQYF.

The CDR3 spells CASSPGTGAAYTEAFF. The CDR3, as DNA: TGTGCCAGCTCACCCGGGACAGGGGCGGCCTACACTGAAGCTTTCTTT. The V and J genes are TRBV18 and TRBJ1-1; 10 bases agree with TRBD1. Per the germline V gene, CDR1 is KGHSH and CDR2 is LQKENI. This CDR3 comprises 16 residues. V dropped 3 bases and J dropped 3; count of bases not matched to a gene: 7.

The chain is built from TRBV9 and TRBJ1-1; unclear D gene. From germline, CDR1 is SGDLS and CDR2 YYNGEE. Trimming left V 2 bases short and J 1 base short, with 6 bases between. The CDR3 contains 13 residues. In nucleotides, the CDR3 is TGTGCCAGCAGCGTTGAGGGGAACACTGAAGCTTTCTTT. It yields the protein CASSVEGNTEAFF.